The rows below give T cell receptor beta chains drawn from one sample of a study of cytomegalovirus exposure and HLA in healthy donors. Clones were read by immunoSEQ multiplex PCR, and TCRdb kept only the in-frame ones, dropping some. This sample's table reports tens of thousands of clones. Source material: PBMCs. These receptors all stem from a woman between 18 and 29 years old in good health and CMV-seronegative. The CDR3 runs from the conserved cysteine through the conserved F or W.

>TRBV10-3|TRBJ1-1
CAIRMTGPNTEAFF
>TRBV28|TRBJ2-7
CASSSSQGSLKPYEQYF
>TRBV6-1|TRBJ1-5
CASTTDRVRNQPQHF
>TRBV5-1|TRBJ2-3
CASSLASRGGSQDTQYF
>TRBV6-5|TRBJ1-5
CASSRTGGDQPQHF
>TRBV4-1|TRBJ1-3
CASRGDGFFRGNTIYF
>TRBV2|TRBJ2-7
CASSDSYEQYF
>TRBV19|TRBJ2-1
CASTGSDNEQFF
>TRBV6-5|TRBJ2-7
CASSYTGAGDEQYF
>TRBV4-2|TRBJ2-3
CASSGTSGRVAVSTDTQYF
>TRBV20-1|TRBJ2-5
CSASWAETQYF
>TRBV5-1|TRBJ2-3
CASSPSPGTDTQYF
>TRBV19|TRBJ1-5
CASGSGSNQPQHF
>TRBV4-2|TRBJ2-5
CASSQGLAGGPETQYF
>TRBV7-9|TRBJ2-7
CASSHSDRGHLRLF
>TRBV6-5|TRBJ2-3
CASSFGQGATDTQYF
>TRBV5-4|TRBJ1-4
CASTRQIPGQSNEKLFF
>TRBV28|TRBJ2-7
CASYSLGSTSYEQYF
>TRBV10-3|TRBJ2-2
CAISQEENTGELFF
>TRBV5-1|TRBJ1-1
CASTADRRNTEAFF
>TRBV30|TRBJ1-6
CAWSVGRQVNYNSPLHF
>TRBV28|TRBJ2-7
CASIKRENHEQYF
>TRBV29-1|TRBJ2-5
CSVHREGWGETQYF
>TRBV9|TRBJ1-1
CASSVAGAGMNTEAFF
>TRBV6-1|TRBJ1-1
CASSEKVADTEAFF
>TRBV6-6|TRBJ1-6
CASSSQKGANSPLHF
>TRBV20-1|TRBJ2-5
CSLDSWGTQYF
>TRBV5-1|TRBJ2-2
CASSLSGRANTGELFF
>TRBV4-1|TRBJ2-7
CASSQVTSGTYEQYF
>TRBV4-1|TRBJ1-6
CASSPQGGVNSPLHF
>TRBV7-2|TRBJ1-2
CASSLGVVDRGEDYTF
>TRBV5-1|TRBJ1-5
CASSSDSLGQPQHF
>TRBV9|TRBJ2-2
CASSVSGERTGELFF
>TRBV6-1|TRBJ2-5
CASSETSRQETQYF
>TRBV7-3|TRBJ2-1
CASSLGGLAGVGEQFF
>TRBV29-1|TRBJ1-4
CSVEEQAVEKLFF
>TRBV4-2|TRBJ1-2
CASSLGTGFVYGYTF
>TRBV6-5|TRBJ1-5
CASSYRGHQPQHF
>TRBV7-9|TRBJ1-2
CASSLAGGGHGYTF
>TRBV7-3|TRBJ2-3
CASSSPGLGADTQYF
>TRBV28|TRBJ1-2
CASSWQGKGGLYTF
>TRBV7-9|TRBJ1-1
CASIQTGVGTEAFF
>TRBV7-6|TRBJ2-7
CASRASGSSYEQYF
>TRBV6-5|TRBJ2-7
CASWGQGYSYEQYF
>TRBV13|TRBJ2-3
CASSMTSGGPQYF
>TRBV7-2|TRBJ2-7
CASSLAAGTHEQYF
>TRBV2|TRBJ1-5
CASREPGQPRGGNQPQHF
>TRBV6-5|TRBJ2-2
CASSRLAGGAGELFF
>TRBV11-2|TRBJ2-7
CASSLGVAGGYEQYF
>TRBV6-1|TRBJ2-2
CASSGLAGGPGELFF
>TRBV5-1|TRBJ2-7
CASNIDRDRGREYF
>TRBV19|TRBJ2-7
CASSPRTGGSYEQYF